This T cell receptor beta chain was recovered during a study of blood T cell repertoires in COVID-19. Study information: Collection of acute and convalescent COVID-19 samples took place in the United States, Italy and Spain. PBMCs, B-cell-depleted T cells, or T cells provided the cDNA or gDNA that made up the material.

A single count supports this clone. Original handling: For nucleated cells, counts were estimated from reference gene primer amplification. The repertoire was sequenced with immunoSEQ multiplex PCR; TCRdb's copy has only in-frame clones and lacks some. That table is the source of V, J and clone size, and D and trimming were worked out from the DNA. The table records around 250,000 clones, approximately 84% of them present only once. This clonotype originated in a man aged 45-65 years with active or convalescent COVID-19. The sequenced material came from peripheral blood.

The CDR3 region is CASSFGGESYNEQFF. CDR3 sequence (DNA): TGTGCCAGCAGTTTTGGGGGGGAATCCTACAATGAGCAGTTCTTC. The chain links TRBV6-5 to TRBJ2-1; 7 nucleotides align to TRBD2. V was clipped by 4 bases and J by 1 base; unmatched bases: 4. The V gene's germline CDR1 is MNHEY and CDR2 SVGAGI. This CDR3 contains 15 residues.